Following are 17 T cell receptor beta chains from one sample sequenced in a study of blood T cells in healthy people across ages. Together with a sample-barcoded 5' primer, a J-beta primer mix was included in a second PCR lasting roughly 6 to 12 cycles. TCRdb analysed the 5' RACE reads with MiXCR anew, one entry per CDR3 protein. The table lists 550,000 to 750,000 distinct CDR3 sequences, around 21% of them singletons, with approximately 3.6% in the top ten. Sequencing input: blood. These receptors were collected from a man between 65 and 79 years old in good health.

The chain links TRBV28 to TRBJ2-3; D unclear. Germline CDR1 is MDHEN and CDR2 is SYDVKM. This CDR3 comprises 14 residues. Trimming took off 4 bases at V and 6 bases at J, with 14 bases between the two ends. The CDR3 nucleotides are TGTGCCAGCAGTTCCCCGGGTTATGGGGATACGCAGTATTTT. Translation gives CASSSPGYGDTQYF.

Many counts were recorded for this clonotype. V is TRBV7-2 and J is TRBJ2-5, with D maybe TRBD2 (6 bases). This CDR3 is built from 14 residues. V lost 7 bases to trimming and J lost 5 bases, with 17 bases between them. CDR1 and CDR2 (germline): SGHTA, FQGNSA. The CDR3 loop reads CASTLGGLRETQYF. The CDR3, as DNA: TGTGCCAGCACCTTGGGGGGATTGAGGGAGACCCAGTACTTC. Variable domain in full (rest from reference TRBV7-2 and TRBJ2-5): GAGVSQSPSNKVTEKGKDVELRCDPISGHTALYWYRQSLGQGLEFLIYFQGNSAPDKSGLPSDRFSAERTGGSVSTLTIQRTQQEDSAVYLCASTLGGLRETQYFGPGTRLLVL.

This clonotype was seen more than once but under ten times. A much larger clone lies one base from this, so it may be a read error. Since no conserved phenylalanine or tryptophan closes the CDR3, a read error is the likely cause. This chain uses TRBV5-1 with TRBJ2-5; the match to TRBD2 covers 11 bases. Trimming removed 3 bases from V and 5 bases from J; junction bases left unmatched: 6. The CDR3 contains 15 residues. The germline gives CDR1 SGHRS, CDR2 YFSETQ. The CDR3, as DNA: TGCGCCAGCAGCTCTAGCGGGAGGTCGGGGGAGACCCAGTACTCC. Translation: CASSSSGRSGETQYS.

The CDR3 DNA is TGTGCCAGCAGTTCTGTCCTCCGGGACAGGGACACTGAAGCTTTCTTT. Encoded protein: CASSSVLRDRDTEAFF. This sequence joins TRBV28 and TRBJ1-1; 9 bases agree with TRBD1. Trimming took 4 bases from V and 3 from J; bases not matched to a gene: 9. The germline gives CDR1 MDHEN, CDR2 SYDVKM. The CDR3 spans 16 residues.

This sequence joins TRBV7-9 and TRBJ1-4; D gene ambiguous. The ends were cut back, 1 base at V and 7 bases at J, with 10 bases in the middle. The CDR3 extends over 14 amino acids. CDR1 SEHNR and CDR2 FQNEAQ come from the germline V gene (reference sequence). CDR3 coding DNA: TGTGCCAGCAGCTTAGACATAGACGGTGAAAAACTGTTTTTT. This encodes CASSLDIDGEKLFF. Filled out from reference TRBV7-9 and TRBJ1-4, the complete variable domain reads DTGVSQNPRHKITKRGQNVTFRCDPISEHNRLYWYRQTLGQGPEFLTYFQNEAQLEKSRLLSDRFSAERPKGSFSTLEIQRTEQGDSAMYLCASSLDIDGEKLFFGSGTQLSVL.

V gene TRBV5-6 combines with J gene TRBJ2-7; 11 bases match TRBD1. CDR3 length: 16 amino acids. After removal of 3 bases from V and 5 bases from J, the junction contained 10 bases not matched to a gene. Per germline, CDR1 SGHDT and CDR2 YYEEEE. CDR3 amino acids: CASSSHRDRGFNEQYF. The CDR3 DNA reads TGTGCCAGCAGCTCACACCGGGACAGGGGGTTCAACGAGCAGTACTTC. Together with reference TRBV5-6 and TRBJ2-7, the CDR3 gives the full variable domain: DAGVTQSPTHLIKTRGQQVTLRCSPKSGHDTVSWYQQALGQGPQFIFQYYEEEERQRGNFPDRFSGHQFPNYSSELNVNALLLGDSALYLCASSSHRDRGFNEQYFGPGTRLTVT.

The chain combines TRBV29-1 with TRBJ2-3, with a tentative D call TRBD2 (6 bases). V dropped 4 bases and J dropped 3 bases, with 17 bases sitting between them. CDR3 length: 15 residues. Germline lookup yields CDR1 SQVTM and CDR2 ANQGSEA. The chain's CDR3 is CSVVLIGTGTDTQYF. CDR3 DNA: TGCAGCGTTGTATTGATAGGGACTGGGACAGATACGCAGTATTTT.

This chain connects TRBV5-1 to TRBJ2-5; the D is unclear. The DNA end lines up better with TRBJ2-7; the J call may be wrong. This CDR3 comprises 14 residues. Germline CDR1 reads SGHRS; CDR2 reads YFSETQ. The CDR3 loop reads CASSLVAYPREQYF. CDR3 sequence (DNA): TGCGCCAGCAGCTTGGTCGCCTATCCTCGCGAGCAGTACTTC.

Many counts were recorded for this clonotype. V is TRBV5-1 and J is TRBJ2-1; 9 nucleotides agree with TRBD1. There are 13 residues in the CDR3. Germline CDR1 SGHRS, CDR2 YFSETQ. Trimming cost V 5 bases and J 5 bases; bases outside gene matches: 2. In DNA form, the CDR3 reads TGCGCCAGCAGTCGACAGGGGGACAATGAGCAGTTCTTC. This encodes CASSRQGDNEQFF.

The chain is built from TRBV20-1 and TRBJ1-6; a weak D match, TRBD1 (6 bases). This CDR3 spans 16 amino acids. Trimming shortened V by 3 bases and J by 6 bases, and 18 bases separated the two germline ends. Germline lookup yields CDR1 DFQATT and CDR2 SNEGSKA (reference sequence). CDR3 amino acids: CSARVALTGANSPLHF. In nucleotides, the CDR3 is TGCAGTGCTAGGGTGGCCTTGACAGGCGCTAATTCACCCCTCCACTTT.

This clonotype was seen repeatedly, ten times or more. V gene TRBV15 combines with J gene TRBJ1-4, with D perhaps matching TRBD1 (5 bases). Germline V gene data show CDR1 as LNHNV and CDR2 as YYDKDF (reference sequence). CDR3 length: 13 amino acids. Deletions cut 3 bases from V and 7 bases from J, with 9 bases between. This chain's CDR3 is CATSSQRGEKLFF. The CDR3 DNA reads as TGTGCCACCAGCAGCCAAAGGGGTGAAAAACTGTTTTTT.

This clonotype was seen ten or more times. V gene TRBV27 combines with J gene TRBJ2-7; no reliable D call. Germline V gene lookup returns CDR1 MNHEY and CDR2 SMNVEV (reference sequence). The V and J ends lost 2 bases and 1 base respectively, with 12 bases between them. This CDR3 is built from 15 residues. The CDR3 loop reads CASSLIPVGSYEQYF. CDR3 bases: TGTGCCAGCAGTTTAATCCCAGTGGGGTCCTACGAGCAGTACTTC.

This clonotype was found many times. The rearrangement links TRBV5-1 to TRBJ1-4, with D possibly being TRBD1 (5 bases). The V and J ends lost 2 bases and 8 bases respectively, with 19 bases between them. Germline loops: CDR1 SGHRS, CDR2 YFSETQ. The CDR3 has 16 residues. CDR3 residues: CASSFYAGTADEKLFF. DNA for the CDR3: TGCGCCAGCAGCTTTTATGCCGGGACCGCAGACGAAAAACTGTTTTTT.

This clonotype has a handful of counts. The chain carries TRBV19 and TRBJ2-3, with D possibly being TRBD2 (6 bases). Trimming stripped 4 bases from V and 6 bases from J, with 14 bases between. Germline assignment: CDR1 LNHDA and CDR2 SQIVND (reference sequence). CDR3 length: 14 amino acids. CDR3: CASSNPGDGDTQYF. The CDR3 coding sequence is TGTGCCAGTAGTAATCCGGGGGACGGGGATACGCAGTATTTT.

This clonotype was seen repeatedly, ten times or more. The CDR3 DNA reads TGCGCCAGCAGCTTGGAACAGTCGAACACCGGGGAGCTGTTTTTT. The encoded protein is CASSLEQSNTGELFF. This chain connects TRBV5-1 to TRBJ2-2; no definite D call. Germline loops: CDR1 SGHRS, CDR2 YFSETQ. With 0 bases removed from V and 0 bases from J, the gap between germline ends came to 6 bases. This CDR3 contains 15 residues. Using reference TRBV5-1 and TRBJ2-2 for the parts outside the CDR3, the full variable domain is KAGVTQTPRYLIKTRGQQVTLSCSPISGHRSVSWYQQTPGQGLQFLFEYFSETQRNKGNFPGRFSGRQFSNSRSEMNVSTLELGDSALYLCASSLEQSNTGELFFGEGSRLTVL.

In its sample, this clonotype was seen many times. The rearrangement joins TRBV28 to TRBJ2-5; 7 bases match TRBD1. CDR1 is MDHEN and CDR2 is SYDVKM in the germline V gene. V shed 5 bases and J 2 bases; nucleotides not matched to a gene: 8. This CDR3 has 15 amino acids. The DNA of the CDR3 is TGTGCCAGCAGTCTTAGACAGGGTTTTCAAGAGACCCAGTACTTC. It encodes CASSLRQGFQETQYF.

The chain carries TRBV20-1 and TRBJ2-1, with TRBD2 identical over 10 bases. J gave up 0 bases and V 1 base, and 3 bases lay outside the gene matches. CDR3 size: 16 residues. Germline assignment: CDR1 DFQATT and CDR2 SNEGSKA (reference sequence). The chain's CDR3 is CSARVASGSSYNEQFF. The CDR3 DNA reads TGCAGTGCTAGAGTGGCTAGCGGGAGCTCCTACAATGAGCAGTTCTTC.